This T cell receptor (beta chain) appears in the sequencing data of a study of blood T cell repertoires in COVID-19. Germline V gene sequence: CDR1 SGHVS, CDR2 FNYEAQ. This CDR3 has 16 amino acids. Trimming shortened V by 5 bases and J by 6 bases, and 22 bases separated the two germline ends. The method was immunoSEQ multiplex PCR; TCRdb's version includes in-frame clones alone and lacks a portion of them. There are 80,000 to 95,000 clones in the sample; around 86% occur only once, and about 15% lies in the top ten. The specimen sequenced was peripheral blood. This chain links TRBV7-6 with TRBJ1-2, with a tentative D call TRBD1 (5 bases). This receptor was obtained from a woman of 80 years or more with active or convalescent COVID-19. In DNA form, the CDR3 reads TGTGCCAGCAGCCCTCGATCCGGGCAGGGTCTCGATGGCTACACCTTC. Amino acid sequence: CASSPRSGQGLDGYTF.